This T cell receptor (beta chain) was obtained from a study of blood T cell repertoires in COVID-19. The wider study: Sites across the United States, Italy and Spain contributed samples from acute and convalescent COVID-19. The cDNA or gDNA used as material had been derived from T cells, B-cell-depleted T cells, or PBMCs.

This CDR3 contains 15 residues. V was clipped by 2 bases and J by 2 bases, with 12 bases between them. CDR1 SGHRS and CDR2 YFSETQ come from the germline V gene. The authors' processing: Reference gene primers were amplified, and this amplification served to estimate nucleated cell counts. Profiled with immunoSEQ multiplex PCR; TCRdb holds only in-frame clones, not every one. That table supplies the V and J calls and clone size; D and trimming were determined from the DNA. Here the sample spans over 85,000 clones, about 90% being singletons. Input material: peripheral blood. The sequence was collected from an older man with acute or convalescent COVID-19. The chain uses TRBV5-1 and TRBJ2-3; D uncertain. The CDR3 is CASSFTLQSTDTQYF. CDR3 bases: TGCGCCAGCAGCTTTACTCTACAGTCCACAGATACGCAGTATTTT.